These T cell receptor beta chains were read from a single sample in a study of beta chain features in type 1 diabetes. Clones were sequenced by immunoSEQ multiplex PCR, and TCRdb holds only the in-frame ones, with some missing. The sample records more than 250,000 clones, about 24% being singletons. Sequenced input: naive CD4+ T cells from blood. The receptors shown here come from a woman aged 25 to 39 with type 1 diabetes. CDR3s include the opening cysteine and the closing phenylalanine or tryptophan. D genes are given only for firm matches. The size of a clone is reported for some rows only, either as once, few or many, or as a class for expanded clones.

V gene	D gene	J gene	clone size	CDR3 protein	CDR3 DNA
TRBV5-1	.	TRBJ2-1	.	CASSGEGRSYNEQFF	TGCGCCAGCAGCGGAGAGGGGAGGTCCTACAATGAGCAGTTCTTC
TRBV29-1	.	TRBJ2-7	.	CSVTGNSYEQYF	TGCAGCGTGACAGGAAACTCCTACGAGCAGTACTTC
TRBV7-9	TRBD2	TRBJ2-3	few	CASSEPGLRTTDTQYF	TGTGCCAGCAGCGAACCGGGACTAAGGACCACAGATACGCAGTATTTT
TRBV28	TRBD2	TRBJ2-1	few	CASSPGTRLPNEQFF	TGTGCCAGCAGTCCCGGGACTAGACTTCCCAATGAGCAGTTCTTC
TRBV15	TRBD1	TRBJ2-2	.	CATSRIPGQVTIRELFF	TGTGCCACCAGCAGAATACCGGGACAGGTGACCATCAGGGAGCTGTTTTTT
TRBV28	.	TRBJ1-1	.	CASILEGGTEAFF	TGTGCCAGCATCCTTGAGGGGGGGACTGAAGCTTTCTTT
TRBV2	.	TRBJ2-3	.	CASRRTVTDTQYF	TGTGCCAGCAGGCGGACAGTCACAGATACGCAGTATTTT
TRBV30	.	TRBJ1-5	few	CAWSVPGVSGRPQHF	TGTGCCTGGAGTGTACCGGGGGTTTCGGGTCGGCCCCAGCATTTT
TRBV21-1	.	TRBJ1-2	.	CASTSIKDRGGHRCGSF	TGTGCCAGCACTTCGATTAAGGACAGGGGAGGCCATAGATGCGGGTCCTTC
TRBV28	.	TRBJ1-2	.	CASSPSSGANYGYTF	TGTGCCAGCAGTCCTTCTAGTGGAGCTAACTATGGCTACACCTTC
TRBV29-1	TRBD2	TRBJ2-1	.	CSGRLAGVGEQFF	TGCAGCGGGAGACTAGCGGGAGTAGGCGAGCAGTTCTTC
TRBV5-4	.	TRBJ2-5	.	CASSVGLDQETQYF	TGTGCCAGCAGCGTTGGCCTAGACCAAGAGACCCAGTACTTC
TRBV9	TRBD2	TRBJ2-3	.	CASSTRLAGPTDTQYF	TGTGCCAGCAGCACCCGACTAGCGGGGCCCACAGATACGCAGTATTTT
TRBV9	.	TRBJ2-5	few	CASSGGQPQETQYF	TGTGCCAGCAGCGGTGGACAGCCGCAAGAGACCCAGTACTTC
TRBV2	TRBD2	TRBJ2-7	few	CASRVTSGPYEQYF	TGTGCCAGCAGGGTTACTAGCGGTCCCTACGAGCAGTACTTC
TRBV9	.	TRBJ2-7	.	CASSAGPHRSSYEQYF	TGTGCCAGCAGCGCCGGCCCTCACCGGAGCTCCTACGAGCAGTACTTC
TRBV30	TRBD2	TRBJ2-3	few	CAWSRGTSGTDTQYF	TGTGCCTGGAGTAGAGGGACTAGCGGCACAGATACGCAGTATTTT
TRBV2	.	TRBJ2-4	few	CASTGVGAKNIQYF	TGTGCCAGCACAGGGGTGGGAGCCAAAAACATTCAGTACTTC
TRBV2	TRBD1	TRBJ1-2	.	CASKGQNYGYTF	TGTGCCAGCAAGGGACAGAACTATGGCTACACCTTC
TRBV9	TRBD1	TRBJ1-2	.	CASSSHTGDAGYTF	TGTGCCAGCAGCTCACATACAGGGGATGCTGGCTACACCTTC
TRBV6-1	.	TRBJ2-3	few	CASSEYRGGATDTQYF	TGTGCCAGCAGTGAATATCGGGGAGGTGCCACAGATACGCAGTATTTT
TRBV5-1	TRBD1	TRBJ2-2	few	CASRSGTANTGELFF	TGCGCCAGCAGGTCCGGGACAGCGAACACCGGGGAGCTGTTTTTT
TRBV7-2	TRBD2	TRBJ2-3	few	CASSLTSSGTLTDTQYF	TGTGCCAGCAGCTTAACCTCTAGCGGGACCCTCACAGATACGCAGTATTTT